A selection of T cell receptor beta chains follows, all from one sample in a study of T cell clonotyping in hematopoietic cell transplantation. Sequencing used immunoSEQ multiplex PCR; TCRdb keeps in-frame clones, though not all of them. The sample includes about 14,000 clones, less than 98% of them seen just once. This sample comprised peripheral blood mononuclear cells, obtained 30 days after allogeneic stem cell transplant. These receptors all come from a female patient in her forties or fifties who had an allogeneic stem cell transplant from an unrelated donor, so T cells may come from the graft donor. Some clones in this sample may be carry-over from other donors' samples. Each CDR3 is given with its conserved first and last residue. A D gene is named only where the DNA matches it firmly. Clone size is stated in some rows and not others, as once, few, many or a class when expanded.

>.|.|TRBJ1-3|TRBV9
CASSAGGSGNTIYF
TGTGCCAGCAGCGCGGGGGGAAGTGGAAACACCATATATTTT
>.|TRBD1|TRBJ2-3|TRBV5-8
CASSSRGRRTDTQYF
TGTGCCAGCAGCTCGAGGGGGCGAAGGACAGATACGCAGTATTTT
>.|.|TRBJ2-5|TRBV4-2
CASSQGGREQETQYF
TGTGCCAGCAGTCAGGGGGGCCGGGAGCAAGAGACCCAGTACTTC
>.|TRBD1|TRBJ1-2|TRBV7-8
CASSLGPGQGSYGYTF
TGTGCCAGCAGCTTAGGACCGGGACAGGGTTCCTATGGCTACACCTTC
>.|.|TRBJ1-4|TRBV9
CASSVAGGRTNEKLFF
TGTGCCAGCAGCGTAGCGGGAGGCCGAACTAATGAAAAACTGTTTTTT
>.|.|TRBJ1-2|TRBV30
CAWSPQGIRGYGYTF
TGTGCCTGGAGTCCTCAGGGGATTAGGGGCTATGGCTACACCTTC
>.|.|TRBJ1-4|TRBV7-9
CASSSLLSTNEKLFF
TGTGCCAGCAGCTCCCTGTTATCAACTAATGAAAAACTGTTTTTT
>.|.|TRBJ2-3|TRBV20-1
CSARVASTQYF
TGCAGTGCTAGAGTGGCCAGTACGCAGTATTTT
>.|TRBD1|TRBJ1-1|TRBV4-1
CASQGQTDAEAFF
TGCGCCAGCCAGGGACAGACTGACGCTGAAGCTTTCTTT
>.|TRBD2|TRBJ2-7|TRBV5-8
CASSLLRGAYEQYF
TGTGCCAGCAGCTTGCTGCGGGGGGCCTACGAGCAGTACTTC
>.|TRBD2|TRBJ2-5|TRBV5-4
CASSGGLTSGGGETQYF
TGTGCCAGCAGCGGTGGCCTGACTAGCGGGGGGGGAGAGACCCAGTACTTC
>.|.|TRBJ2-7|TRBV13
CASSPPGPYEQYF
TGTGCCAGCAGCCCACCCGGTCCCTACGAGCAGTACTTC
>.|.|TRBJ2-7|TRBV19
CASSPTTEGRSEQYF
TGTGCCAGTAGTCCAACGACAGAAGGGAGGTCCGAGCAGTACTTC
>.|.|TRBJ2-3|TRBV27
CADFRGVETDTQYF
TGTGCCGACTTTAGGGGGGTCGAAACAGATACGCAGTATTTT
>.|.|TRBJ1-4|TRBV27
CASRNPGLGEKLFF
TGTGCCAGCAGAAATCCGGGCCTAGGAGAAAAACTGTTTTTT
>.|.|TRBJ2-3|TRBV6-1
CASSDRASTDTQYF
TGTGCCAGCAGTGACAGGGCGTCCACAGATACGCAGTATTTT
>.|TRBD1|TRBJ1-2|TRBV7-9
CASSLTGGSNYGYTF
TGTGCCAGCAGCTTGACAGGGGGCTCTAACTATGGCTACACCTTC
>.|TRBD2|TRBJ2-7|TRBV7-2
CASSPTSGGYYEQYF
TGTGCCAGCAGCCCGACTAGCGGGGGATACTACGAGCAGTACTTC
>.|.|TRBJ1-3|TRBV4-1
CASSQDPTRRDTIYF
TGCGCCAGCAGCCAAGACCCCACAAGGCGGGACACCATATATTTT
>.|.|TRBJ2-7|TRBV7-9
CASSLTGTHEQYF
TGTGCCAGCAGCTTGACCGGGACCCACGAGCAGTACTTC
>.|.|TRBJ2-6|TRBV6-1
CASTPLGSGANVLTF
TGTGCCAGCACCCCACTGGGGTCTGGGGCCAACGTCCTGACTTTC
>.|.|TRBJ1-6|TRBV30
CAWSLNSPLHF
TGTGCCTGGAGTTTGAATTCACCCCTCCACTTT
>.|TRBD2|TRBJ2-1|TRBV19
CASSSGGDYNEQFF
TGTGCCAGTTCTAGCGGGGGGGATTACAATGAGCAGTTCTTC
>.|.|TRBJ1-6|TRBV30
CAWSGAIRGPEQVVSPLHF
TGTGCCTGGAGTGGGGCAATACGTGGCCCGGAGCAAGTAGTTTCACCCCTCCACTTT
>.|.|TRBJ1-5|TRBV2
CASKRGGNQPQHF
TGTGCCAGCAAAAGGGGCGGCAATCAGCCCCAGCATTTT
>.|TRBD1|TRBJ2-5|TRBV6-5
CASRDSQETQYF
TGTGCCAGCCGGGACAGTCAAGAGACCCAGTACTTC
>few|TRBD1|TRBJ1-6|TRBV6-5
CASKPPGQVYSPLHF
TGTGCCAGCAAACCACCGGGACAGGTGTATTCACCCCTCCACTTT
>.|.|TRBJ1-1|TRBV30
CAWMAGETEAFF
TGTGCCTGGATGGCAGGGGAAACTGAAGCTTTCTTT
>.|.|TRBJ2-7|TRBV13
CASSTRGRASYEQYF
TGTGCCAGCAGCACCCGGGGCAGGGCCTCCTACGAGCAGTACTTC
>.|.|TRBJ2-2|TRBV7-3
CASRAGAISSGELFF
TGTGCCAGCCGAGCGGGCGCCATAAGTAGCGGGGAGCTGTTTTTT
>.|TRBD1|TRBJ1-1|TRBV7-2
CASRSGTGETEAFF
TGTGCCAGCAGGTCCGGGACAGGGGAAACTGAAGCTTTCTTT
>.|TRBD1|TRBJ1-1|TRBV14
CASSPSQGAMAGTEAFF
TGTGCCAGCAGCCCCAGTCAGGGGGCGATGGCGGGCACTGAAGCTTTCTTT
>once|TRBD2|TRBJ2-7|TRBV10-2
CASSETGGVYEQYF
TGCGCCAGCAGTGAGACGGGGGGGGTTTACGAGCAGTACTTC
>.|TRBD1|TRBJ2-7|TRBV2
CASRHPGQGLREQYF
TGTGCCAGCAGGCACCCGGGACAGGGGTTGCGGGAGCAGTACTTC
>.|.|TRBJ2-3|TRBV19
CASSIGQTDLFPSTDTQYF
TGTGCCAGTAGTATCGGTCAGACTGACCTCTTTCCTAGCACAGATACGCAGTATTTT
>.|TRBD2|TRBJ2-7|TRBV6-6
CASTQLGRGHEQYF
TGTGCCAGCACCCAACTAGGGAGGGGTCACGAGCAGTACTTC
>.|.|TRBJ2-6|TRBV7-9
CASSFDRREGLTF
TGTGCCAGCAGCTTTGACAGGCGTGAGGGGCTGACTTTC
>.|.|TRBJ1-5|TRBV6-5
CASSYGGNQPQHF
TGTGCCAGCAGTTACGGGGGGAATCAGCCCCAGCATTTT
>.|TRBD1|TRBJ2-7|TRBV2
CASRPRDRASYEQYF
TGTGCCAGCAGACCAAGGGACAGGGCCTCCTACGAGCAGTACTTC
>.|TRBD2|TRBJ2-1|TRBV6-6
CASSYTSGGYNEQFF
TGTGCCAGCAGTTATACTAGCGGGGGATACAATGAGCAGTTCTTC
>.|.|TRBJ1-1|TRBV5-4
CASSSFGSGAEAFF
TGTGCCAGCAGCTCCTTTGGGTCCGGGGCTGAAGCTTTCTTT
>.|.|TRBJ2-7|TRBV7-2
CASSFSGGGSYEQYF
TGTGCCAGCAGCTTCAGTGGCGGCGGGTCCTACGAGCAGTACTTC
>.|.|TRBJ1-4|TRBV2
CASSEGLRTADEKLFF
TGTGCCAGCAGTGAAGGTCTTCGGACCGCTGATGAAAAACTGTTTTTT
>.|TRBD1|TRBJ2-7|TRBV6-4
CASSDTRQGSEQYF
TGTGCCAGCAGTGACACGAGACAGGGGAGTGAGCAGTACTTC
>.|.|TRBJ2-7|TRBV19
CASSSYDRNQLYF
TGTGCCAGTAGTTCCTATGACAGGAATCAGTTGTACTTC
>.|TRBD1|TRBJ2-6|TRBV29-1
CSVWGDRGRPGANVLTF
TGCAGCGTTTGGGGTGACAGGGGGCGACCTGGGGCCAACGTCCTGACTTTC
>.|.|TRBJ2-2|TRBV19
CASSSLGGPNTGELFF
TGTGCCAGTAGCTCTTTGGGGGGCCCGAACACCGGGGAGCTGTTTTTT
>.|.|TRBJ1-2|TRBV6-6
CASSYSGAYGYTF
TGTGCCAGCAGTTACTCGGGAGCCTATGGCTACACCTTC
>.|.|TRBJ1-6|TRBV5-1
CASSLTTGMDGSPLHF
TGCGCCAGCAGCTTAACTACAGGGATGGACGGTTCACCCCTCCACTTT
>.|.|TRBJ1-6|TRBV30
CACQGRLDSPLHF
TGTGCCTGTCAGGGGAGATTGGATTCACCCCTCCACTTT
>.|TRBD1|TRBJ2-3|TRBV6-6
CAAGRDRHSSGTQYF
TGTGCCGCGGGCCGGGACAGGCACAGTTCAGGTACGCAGTATTTT
>.|.|TRBJ2-7|TRBV6-5
CASSYDLGRAHYEQYF
TGTGCCAGCAGTTACGACCTCGGCAGGGCTCATTACGAGCAGTACTTC